This TCR beta chain was retrieved from a study of long-term antiretroviral therapy in people with HIV. General study results and limits: CDR3 length ranges were narrower in HIV repertoires than in controls.

The germline V gene encodes CDR1 MNHEY and CDR2 SVGAGI. The CDR3 consists of 15 residues. V gave up 4 bases and J gave up 3 bases, with 13 bases separating them. About this clone: No antigen is known for it.

With survey level as its setting, the immunoSEQ assay was v3.0. Repertoires were generated with immunoSEQ multiplex PCR, while TCRdb's copy carries only in-frame clones and drops some. The sample includes about 11,000 clones, around 84% of them seen just once. Source: unsorted PBMCs, taken roughly 7 years after starting antiretroviral therapy. The sequence was obtained from a man in his fifties or sixties with HIV. The chain employs TRBV6-5 and TRBJ2-1; tentative D call: TRBD1 (6 bases). CDR3 sequence (DNA): TGTGCCAGCAGTTCGGAAGGACAGTACTACAATGAGCAGTTCTTC. The encoded protein is CASSSEGQYYNEQFF.